This T cell receptor beta chain emerged from a study of T-cell memory formation after mild COVID-19. Study at large: Clusters were largely donor specific. Study results and limitations: Nothing showed for sure that second-wave clones peaking on day 37 were SARS-CoV-2 specific.

Remarks on this clonotype: The antigen remains unidentified.

TCRdb fed the 5' RACE reads into MiXCR, producing one record per CDR3 protein. The sample comprises roughly 550,000 distinct CDR3 sequences, about a fifth of which are singletons, and around 13% rests with the top ten. This TCR was sampled from an adult woman who had mild COVID-19 (a few samples of this study predate the infection). Cell type and time point are not known. The sequencing sample was made of PBMCs or a T cell subset sorted from them (not recorded which).

CDR3 region: CASSQDRQGPNEQFF. The CDR3 nucleotides read TGTGCCAGCAGCCAAGATCGGCAGGGTCCCAATGAGCAGTTCTTC. This rearrangement joins TRBV4-2 to TRBJ2-1, with TRBD1 as a possible D gene (5 bases). V was shortened by 0 bases and J by 6 bases, with 12 bases between the two germline ends. This CDR3 has 15 amino acids. The germline CDR1 and CDR2 sequences are LGHNA and YNFKEQ.